This TCR beta chain was profiled in a study of human T cells and chemical hapten exposure. As for the study in general: Across samples, TCR yields varied, mostly owing to small differences in pooled library volumes. Whole-study results and caveats: TCRs above 1 in 1000 frequency stayed constant with DPC sensitization.

Comments on this clonotype: The antigen remains undetermined.

From the RACE reads, TCRdb called clonotypes with MiXCR, one entry per CDR3 protein. The sample carries around 300,000 distinct CDR3 sequences, about 5% recorded once. Described time point: pre-sensitization, week 0. Documented treatment: therapeutic diphenylcyclopropenone sensitization with weekly scalp DPC. Staff drew blood before applying each patch test. The receptor comes from a woman between 18 and 29 years old with alopecia areata. Some clones in this sample may be carry-over from other donors' samples. The sequenced sample was whole blood, obtained in connection with sensitization to the hapten diphenylcyclopropenone (DPC).

The CDR3 DNA reads TGTGCCAGCAGTTACGTTAATTCACCCCTCCACTTT. It yields the protein CASSYVNSPLHF. The chain uses TRBV6-5 and TRBJ1-6; D remains unclear. Germline V gene sequence: CDR1 MNHEY, CDR2 SVGAGI. The CDR3 runs 12 residues. V was trimmed by 2 bases and J by 6 bases, leaving 2 bases between them.